These 15 T cell receptor beta chains originate from one sample sequenced in a study of sequential checkpoint blockade in melanoma. Documented treatment: randomized to nivolumab then ipilimumab (arm A) or the reverse (arm B). Profiling relied on immunoSEQ multiplex PCR, and the TCRdb table lists in-frame clones only, not all of them. The data show approximately 790 clones, nearly 25% seen once. This sample comprised tumor tissue (inferred from file names), obtained from a patient given nivolumab and ipilimumab in sequence. Source of these receptors: a human donor with melanoma.

This clone rates as medium-sized. The chain has TRBV11-3 and TRBJ2-5; D not certain. The V and J ends lost 3 bases and 0 bases respectively, with 11 bases between them. The germline gives CDR1 SGHNT, CDR2 YENEEA. The CDR3 spans 15 residues. CDR3 loop: CASSLVGSYQETQYF. The CDR3 region has the DNA TGTGCCAGCAGCTTGGTGGGTTCCTACCAAGAGACCCAGTACTTC.

Judged by abundance, this clone is medium-sized. This chain connects TRBV9 to TRBJ1-1; D possibly corresponds to TRBD1 (6 bases). Between the trimmed V and J ends, which lost 3 bases and 4 bases, there was a span of 19 bases. There are 16 residues in the CDR3. Per the germline V gene, CDR1 is SGDLS and CDR2 is YYNGEE. CDR3 DNA: TGTGCCAGCAGCGCCCTTTATTCCGTACAGGGCACTGAAGCTTTCTTT. Protein sequence: CASSALYSVQGTEAFF.

The chain joins TRBV10-2 to TRBJ1-1; D remains ambiguous. Germline lookup yields CDR1 WSHSY and CDR2 SAAADI. The V gene lost 6 bases and the J gene lost 3 bases, with 11 bases spanning the gap. CDR3 size: 13 residues. In DNA form, the CDR3 reads TGCGCCAGCAGCCCAAGATCGGACACTGAAGCTTTCTTT. Its translation: CASSPRSDTEAFF.

This clone is labeled as medium-sized (0.01 to 0.1%). V usage is TRBV2 and J usage is TRBJ1-2; no firm D call. Trimming removed 6 bases at V and 4 bases at J, with 9 bases between. Germline CDR1 and CDR2: SNHLY and FYNNEI. The CDR3 length is 12 residues. CDR3 coding DNA: TGTGCCAGCAGGACAAGATTCTATGGCTACACCTTC. Encoded protein: CASRTRFYGYTF.

This clone was seen a few times. This chain uses TRBV23-1 with TRBJ2-1; 9 bases align to TRBD1. Being an ORF, TRBV23-1 has a function that is uncertain. CDR3 length: 17 residues. The junction had 14 bases not matched to a gene; V was cut back by 6 bases and J by 5 bases. CDR3 in DNA: TGCGCCAGCAGCCAAGATAAGGGGACAGGGTGGAACAATGAGCAGTTCTTC. This encodes CASSQDKGTGWNNEQFF.

The V gene is TRBV11-3, the J gene TRBJ2-3; possibly TRBD2 for D (6 bases). V lost 2 bases to trimming and J lost 0 bases, with 9 bases between them. CDR3 size: 15 residues. Germline loops: CDR1 SGHNT, CDR2 YENEEA. CDR3 in amino acids: CASSLRELSTDTQYF. For the CDR3, the DNA is TGTGCCAGCAGCTTACGGGAGCTCAGCACAGATACGCAGTATTTT.

The J gene is TRBJ2-1, the V gene TRBV5-1; a possible D gene is TRBD2 (5 bases). Germline V gene lookup returns CDR1 SGHRS and CDR2 YFSETQ. CDR3 size: 14 residues. Trimming cost V 3 bases and J 8 bases, with 15 bases left between them. For the CDR3, the DNA is TGCGCCAGCAGCTCCAATACGCAGAGGGATGAGCAGTTCTTC. Translated: CASSSNTQRDEQFF.

This clone appeared a few times. The chain carries TRBV6-8 and TRBJ2-1; 7 nucleotides agree with TRBD2. Germline V gene lookup returns CDR1 MNHGY and CDR2 SAAAGT. The trim removed 10 bases at V and 9 bases at J, leaving 9 bases unmatched. This CDR3 has 12 residues. The CDR3 region has the DNA TGTGCCACCCGGAGTCTAGCGGTTGAGCAGTTCTTC. It specifies CATRSLAVEQFF.

V usage is TRBV18 and J usage is TRBJ1-3; D unclear. In germline, CDR1 is KGHSH, CDR2 LQKENI. V dropped 7 bases and J dropped 0 bases, with 4 bases sitting between them. CDR3 length: 12 amino acids. CDR3 bases: TGTGCCAGCTTACGCTCTGGAAACACCATATATTTT. Translating gives CASLRSGNTIYF.

Judged by abundance, this clone is medium-sized (0.01 to 0.1%). The V call is TRBV11-3, the J call TRBJ2-5, with 10 bases aligning to TRBD2. Losses at the gene ends were 5 bases for V and 1 base for J; bases not matched to a gene: 4. The V gene's germline CDR1 is SGHNT and CDR2 YENEEA. CDR3 size: 15 residues. The CDR3 nucleotides are TGTGCCAGCAGCCGACTAGCGGGCCGCCAAGAGACCCAGTACTTC. This encodes CASSRLAGRQETQYF.

By frequency in the sample, this clone is medium-sized (0.01 to 0.1%). The chain is built from TRBV11-3 and TRBJ1-5, with 9 bases fitting TRBD1. The length of the CDR3 is 14 residues. Per germline, CDR1 SGHNT and CDR2 YENEEA. V dropped 6 bases and J dropped 7; count of bases not matched to a gene: 7. The CDR3 region has the DNA TGTGCCAGCAGGGTGACAGGGGGAAACCAGCCCCAGCATTTT. It is translated as CASRVTGGNQPQHF.

In this sample, this clone is large. V usage is TRBV6-8 and J usage is TRBJ2-7; D may be TRBD1 or TRBD2 (6 bases each). The CDR3 contains 16 residues. In germline, CDR1 is MNHGY, CDR2 SAAAGT. V shed 7 bases and J shed 6 bases, with 25 bases lying between them. The CDR3: CASMGYRGDSLAEQYF. CDR3 nucleotides: TGTGCCAGCATGGGGTATAGGGGGGATTCTCTGGCCGAGCAGTACTTC.

The chain recombines TRBV28 with TRBJ1-2; 9 bases are a match to TRBD1. V lost 8 bases to trimming and J lost 5 bases; unmatched junction nucleotides: 6. The germline gives CDR1 MDHEN, CDR2 SYDVKM. The CDR3 is 13 residues long. The CDR3 nucleotides are TGTGCCAGCGGTACAGGGGGCAGATATGGCTACACCTTC. Amino acid sequence: CASGTGGRYGYTF.

The chain recombines TRBV29-1 with TRBJ1-2; 8 bases map to TRBD1. Unmatched junction bases numbered 10, after V lost 5 bases and J lost 8 bases. The CDR3 loop spans 13 amino acids. CDR1 is SQVTM, CDR2 ANQGSEA, per germline. The CDR3 sequence is CSVQGRTGSGYTF. The CDR3 DNA is TGCAGCGTTCAAGGAAGGACAGGGAGCGGCTACACCTTC. The full variable domain, in which reference TRBV29-1 and TRBJ1-2 provide the parts outside the CDR3, is SAVISQKPSRDICQRGTSLTIQCQVDSQVTMMFWYRQQPGQSLTLIATANQGSEATYESGFVIDKFPISRPNLTFSTLTVSNMSPEDSSIYLCSVQGRTGSGYTFGSGTRLTVV.

This clone is labeled medium-sized (0.01 to 0.1%). This chain links TRBV6-8 with TRBJ2-1; 12 nucleotides match TRBD1. Losses at the gene ends were 5 bases for V and 7 bases for J; bases not matched to a gene: 6. CDR3 length: 15 residues. Germline values: CDR1 MNHGY, CDR2 SAAAGT. The CDR3 DNA is TGTGCCAGCAGTAGCCGGGACAGGGGGCTTAATGAGCAGTTCTTC. The encoded protein is CASSSRDRGLNEQFF.